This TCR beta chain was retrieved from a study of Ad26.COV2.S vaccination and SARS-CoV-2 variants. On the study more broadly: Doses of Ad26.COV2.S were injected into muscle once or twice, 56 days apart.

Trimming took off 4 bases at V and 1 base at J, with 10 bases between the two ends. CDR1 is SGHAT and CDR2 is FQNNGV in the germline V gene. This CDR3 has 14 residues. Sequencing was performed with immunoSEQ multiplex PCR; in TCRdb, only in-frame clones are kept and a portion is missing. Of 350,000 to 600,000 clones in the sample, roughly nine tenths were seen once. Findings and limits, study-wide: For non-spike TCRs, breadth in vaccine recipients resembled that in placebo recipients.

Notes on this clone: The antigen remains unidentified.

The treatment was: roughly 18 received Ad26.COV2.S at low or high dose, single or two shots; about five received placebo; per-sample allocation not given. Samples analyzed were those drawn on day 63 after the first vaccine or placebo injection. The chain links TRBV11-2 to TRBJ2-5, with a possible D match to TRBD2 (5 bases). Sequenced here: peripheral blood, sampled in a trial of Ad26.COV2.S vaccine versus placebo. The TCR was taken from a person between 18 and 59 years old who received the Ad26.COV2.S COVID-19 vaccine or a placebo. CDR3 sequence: CASSSGLIQETQYF. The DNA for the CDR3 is TGTGCCAGCAGCTCCGGACTTATCCAAGAGACCCAGTACTTC.